Listed below are T cell receptor beta chains from one sample, sequenced in a study of T cells expressing NK-cell markers. Each CDR3 protein gets one entry in TCRdb, which reprocessed the 5' RACE reads and gives no DNA. This sample's table has around 380,000 distinct CDR3 sequences. The sequenced material came from blood T cells: a sorted CD56 or NKG2C T cell subset, CD4+ or CD8+ T cells, or bulk PBMC T cells (not recorded which). Receptors were obtained from a woman aged 45-65 years in good health. Both conserved end residues are part of each CDR3.

>TRBV4-1|TRBJ2-7|13
CASSQGDSYEQYF
>TRBV12-3/TRBV12-4|TRBJ1-1|14
CASSKLRVGTEAFF
>TRBV21-1|TRBJ2-3|11
CARSRVNTQYF
>TRBV11-3|TRBJ2-2|17
CASRNKLLAVFTGELFF
>TRBV24-1|TRBJ2-1|15
CATSVGSGIYNEQFF
>TRBV9|TRBJ2-5|15
CASSVAAGIQETQYF
>TRBV5-5|TRBJ2-7|14
CASSWELASYEQYF
>TRBV4-1|TRBJ1-1|13
CASRDGGITEAFF
>TRBV20-1|TRBJ2-7|15
CSAPSTSGASYEQYF
>TRBV24-1|TRBJ2-3|12
CATSEGTDTQYF
>TRBV6-5|TRBJ1-1|15
CASSAGPGGNTEAFF
>TRBV18|TRBJ2-2|15
CASSPGGLNTGELFF
>TRBV2|TRBJ2-3|13
CASKGLASDTQYF
>TRBV5-5|TRBJ2-5|15
CASSLVARGKETQYF
>TRBV4-1|TRBJ1-3|13
CASSRGFGDTIYF
>TRBV6-5|TRBJ1-1|14
CASRDGGGNQEAFF
>TRBV12-5|TRBJ2-1|15
CASGPPPGTHNEQFF
>TRBV2|TRBJ2-3|17
CASSEAWTGGGTDTQYF
>TRBV4-1|TRBJ2-5|13
CASSQRLKETQYF
>TRBV20-1|TRBJ2-5|15
CSARVPGGLLETQYF
>TRBV6-2/TRBV6-3|TRBJ2-7|13
CASGEGFINEQYF
>TRBV2|TRBJ2-5|15
CASSDLDRQGETQYF